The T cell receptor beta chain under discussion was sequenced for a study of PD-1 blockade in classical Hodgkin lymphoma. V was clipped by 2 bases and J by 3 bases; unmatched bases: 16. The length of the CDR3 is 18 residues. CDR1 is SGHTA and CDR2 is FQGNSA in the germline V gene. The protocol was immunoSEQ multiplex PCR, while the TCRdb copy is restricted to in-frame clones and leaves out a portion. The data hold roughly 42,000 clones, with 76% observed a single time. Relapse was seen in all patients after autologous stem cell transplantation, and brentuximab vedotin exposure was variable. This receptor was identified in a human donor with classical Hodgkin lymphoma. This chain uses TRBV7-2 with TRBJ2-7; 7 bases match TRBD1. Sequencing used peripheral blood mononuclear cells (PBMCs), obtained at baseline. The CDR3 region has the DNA TGTGCCAGCAGCTTAAAGGGGGACAGTCACTCCCAAAACTACGAGCAGTACTTC. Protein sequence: CASSLKGDSHSQNYEQYF.